This T cell receptor (beta chain) was retrieved from a study of cytomegalovirus exposure and HLA in healthy donors. The CDR3 spans 14 residues. With 7 bases removed from V and 2 bases from J, the gap between germline ends came to 14 bases. Germline loops: CDR1 SEHNR, CDR2 FQNEAQ (reference sequence). Assay used: immunoSEQ multiplex PCR; TCRdb lists only in-frame clones, some missing. The sample carries roughly 100,000 clones, about 85% recorded once. The sequence came from a woman under 30 in good health and CMV-seropositive. The rearrangement uses TRBV7-9 and TRBJ1-1; D unclear. Sequencing was done on a sample of PBMCs. CDR3 DNA sequence: TGTGCCAGCACCATAGGAGGGTCCAACACTGAAGCTTTCTTT. Translation gives CASTIGGSNTEAFF. The full variable domain, in which reference TRBV7-9 and TRBJ1-1 provide the parts outside the CDR3, is DTGVSQNPRHKITKRGQNVTFRCDPISEHNRLYWYRQTLGQGPEFLTYFQNEAQLEKSRLLSDRFSAERPKGSFSTLEIQRTEQGDSAMYLCASTIGGSNTEAFFGQGTRLTVV.